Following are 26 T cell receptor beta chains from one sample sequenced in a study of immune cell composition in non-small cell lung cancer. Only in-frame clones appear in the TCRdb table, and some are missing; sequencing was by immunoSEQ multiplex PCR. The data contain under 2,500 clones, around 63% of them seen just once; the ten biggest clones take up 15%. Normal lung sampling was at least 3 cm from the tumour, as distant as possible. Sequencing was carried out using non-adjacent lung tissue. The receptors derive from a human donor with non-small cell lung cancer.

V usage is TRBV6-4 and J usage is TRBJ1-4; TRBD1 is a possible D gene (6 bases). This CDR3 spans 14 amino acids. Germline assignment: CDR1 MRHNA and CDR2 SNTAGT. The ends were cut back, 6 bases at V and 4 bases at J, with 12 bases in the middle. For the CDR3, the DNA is TGTGCCAGCAGACCTCAGGGGTTTAATGAAAAACTGTTTTTT. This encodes CASRPQGFNEKLFF.

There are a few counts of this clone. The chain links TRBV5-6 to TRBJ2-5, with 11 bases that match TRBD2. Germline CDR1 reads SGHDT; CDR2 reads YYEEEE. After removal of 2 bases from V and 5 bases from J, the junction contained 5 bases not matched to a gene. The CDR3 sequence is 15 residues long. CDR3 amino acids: CASSFVVAGGETQYF. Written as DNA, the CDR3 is TGTGCCAGCAGCTTTGTGGTAGCGGGGGGGGAGACCCAGTACTTC.

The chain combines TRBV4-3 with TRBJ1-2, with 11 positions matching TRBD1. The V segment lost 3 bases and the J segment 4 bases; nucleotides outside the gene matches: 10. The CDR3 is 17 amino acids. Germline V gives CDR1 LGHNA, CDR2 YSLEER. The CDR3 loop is CASSHLGQGALSYGYTF. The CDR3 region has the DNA TGCGCCAGCAGCCACCTCGGACAGGGGGCATTAAGCTATGGCTACACCTTC.

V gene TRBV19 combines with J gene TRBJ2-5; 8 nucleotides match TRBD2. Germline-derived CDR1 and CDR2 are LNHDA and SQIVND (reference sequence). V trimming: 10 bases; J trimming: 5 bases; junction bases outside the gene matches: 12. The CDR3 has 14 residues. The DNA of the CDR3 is TGTGCCACCGAGGAGGCGGGGGGCCGGGAGACCCAGTACTTC. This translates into CATEEAGGRETQYF.

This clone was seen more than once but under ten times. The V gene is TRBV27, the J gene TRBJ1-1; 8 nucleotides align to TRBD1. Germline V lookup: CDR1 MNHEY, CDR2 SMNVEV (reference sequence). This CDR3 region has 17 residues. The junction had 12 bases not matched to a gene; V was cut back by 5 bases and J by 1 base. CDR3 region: CASSRDLGQGGNTEAFF. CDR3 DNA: TGTGCCAGCAGTCGTGACCTCGGACAGGGAGGGAACACTGAAGCTTTCTTT.

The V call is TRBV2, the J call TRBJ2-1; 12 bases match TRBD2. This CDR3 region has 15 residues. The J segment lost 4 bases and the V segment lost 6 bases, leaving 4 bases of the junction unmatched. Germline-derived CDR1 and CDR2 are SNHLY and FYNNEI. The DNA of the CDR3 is TGTGCCAGCAGGAAACTAGCGGGGGGATACAATGAGCAGTTCTTC. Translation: CASRKLAGGYNEQFF.

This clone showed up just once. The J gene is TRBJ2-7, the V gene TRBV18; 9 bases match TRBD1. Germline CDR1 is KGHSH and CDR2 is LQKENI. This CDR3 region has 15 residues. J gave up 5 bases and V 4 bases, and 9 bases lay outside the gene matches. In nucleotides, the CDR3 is TGTGCCAGCTCACTAACAACAGGGGGCAGGGACGAGCAGTACTTC. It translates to CASSLTTGGRDEQYF.

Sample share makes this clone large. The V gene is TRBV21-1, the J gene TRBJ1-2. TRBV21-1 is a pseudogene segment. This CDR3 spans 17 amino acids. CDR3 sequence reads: CASSKVRFLLRIYGYTF. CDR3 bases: TGTGCCAGCAGCAAAGTCCGATTCCTGCTAAGAATCTATGGCTACACCTTC.

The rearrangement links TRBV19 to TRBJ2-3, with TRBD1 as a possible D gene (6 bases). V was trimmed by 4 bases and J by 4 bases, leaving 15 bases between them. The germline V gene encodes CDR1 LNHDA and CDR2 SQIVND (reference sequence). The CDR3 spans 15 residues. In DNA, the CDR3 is TGTGCCAGTAGTAAACAGGGAGATAACGCAGATACGCAGTATTTT. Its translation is CASSKQGDNADTQYF.

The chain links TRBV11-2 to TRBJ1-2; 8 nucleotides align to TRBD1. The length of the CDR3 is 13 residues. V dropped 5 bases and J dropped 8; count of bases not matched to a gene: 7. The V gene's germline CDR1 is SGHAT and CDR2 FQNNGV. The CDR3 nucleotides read TGTGCCAGCAGCCTCGACAGGGGTGGAGGCTACACCTTC. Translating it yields CASSLDRGGGYTF.

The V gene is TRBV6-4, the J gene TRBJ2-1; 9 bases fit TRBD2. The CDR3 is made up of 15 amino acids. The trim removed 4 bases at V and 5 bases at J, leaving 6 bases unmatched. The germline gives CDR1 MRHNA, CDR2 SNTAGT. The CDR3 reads CASSVSGGFNNEQFF. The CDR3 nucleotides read TGTGCCAGCAGTGTTAGCGGGGGATTCAACAATGAGCAGTTCTTC.

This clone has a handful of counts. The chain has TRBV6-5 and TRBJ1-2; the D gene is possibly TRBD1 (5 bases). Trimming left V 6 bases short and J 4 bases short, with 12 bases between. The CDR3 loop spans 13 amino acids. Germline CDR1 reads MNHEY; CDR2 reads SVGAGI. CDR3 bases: TGTGCCAGCAGCCGACAGACGACCTATGGCTACACCTTC. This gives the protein CASSRQTTYGYTF.

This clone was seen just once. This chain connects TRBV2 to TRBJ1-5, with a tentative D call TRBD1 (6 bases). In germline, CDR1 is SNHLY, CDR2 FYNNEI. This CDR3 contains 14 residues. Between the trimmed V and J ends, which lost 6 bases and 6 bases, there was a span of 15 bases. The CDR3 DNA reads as TGTGCCAGCAGGGGTAGGGGGTTTGTTCAGCCCCAGCATTTT. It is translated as CASRGRGFVQPQHF.

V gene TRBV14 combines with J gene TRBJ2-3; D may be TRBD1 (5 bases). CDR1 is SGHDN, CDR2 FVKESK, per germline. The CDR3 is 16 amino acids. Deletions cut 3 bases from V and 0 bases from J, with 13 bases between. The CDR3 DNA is TGTGCCAGCAGCCAGCTAGGGGCCACTAGCACAGATACGCAGTATTTT. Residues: CASSQLGATSTDTQYF.

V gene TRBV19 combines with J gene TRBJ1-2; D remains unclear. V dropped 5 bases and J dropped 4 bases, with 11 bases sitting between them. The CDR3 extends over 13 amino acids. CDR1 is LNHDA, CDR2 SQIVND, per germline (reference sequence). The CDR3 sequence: CASSEVEVYGYTF. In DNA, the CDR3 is TGTGCCAGTAGTGAGGTTGAAGTCTATGGCTACACCTTC. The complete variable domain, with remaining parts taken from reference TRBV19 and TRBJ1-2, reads DGGITQSPKYLFRKEGQNVTLSCEQNLNHDAMYWYRQDPGQGLRLIYYSQIVNDFQKGDIAEGYSVSREKKESFPLTVTSAQKNPTAFYLCASSEVEVYGYTFGSGTRLTVV.

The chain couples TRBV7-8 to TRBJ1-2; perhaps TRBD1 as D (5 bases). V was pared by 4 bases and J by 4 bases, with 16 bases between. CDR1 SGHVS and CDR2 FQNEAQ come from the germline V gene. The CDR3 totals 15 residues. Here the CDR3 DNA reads TGTGCCAGCAGCTCCCCCGAGACAGCTCTCTATGGCTACACCTTC. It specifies CASSSPETALYGYTF.

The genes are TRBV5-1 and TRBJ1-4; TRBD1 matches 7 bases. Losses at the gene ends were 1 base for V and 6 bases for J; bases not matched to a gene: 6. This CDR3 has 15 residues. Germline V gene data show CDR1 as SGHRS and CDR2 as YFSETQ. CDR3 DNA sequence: TGCGCCAGCAGCTTGTTACCCGGGACAGATGAAAAACTGTTTTTT. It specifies CASSLLPGTDEKLFF.

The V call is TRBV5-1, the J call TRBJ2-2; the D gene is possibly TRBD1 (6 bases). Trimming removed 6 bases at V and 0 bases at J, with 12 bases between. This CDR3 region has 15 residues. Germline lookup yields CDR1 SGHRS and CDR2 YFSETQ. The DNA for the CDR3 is TGCGCCAGCAAACTGGGACACGCGAACACCGGGGAGCTGTTTTTT. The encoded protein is CASKLGHANTGELFF.

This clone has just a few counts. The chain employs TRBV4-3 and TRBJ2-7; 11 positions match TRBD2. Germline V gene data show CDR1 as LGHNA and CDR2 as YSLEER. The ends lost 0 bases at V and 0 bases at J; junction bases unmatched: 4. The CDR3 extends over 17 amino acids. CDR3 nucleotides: TGCGCCAGCAGCCAAGAATCGCTAGCGGGGGGCTCCTACGAGCAGTACTTC. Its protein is CASSQESLAGGSYEQYF.

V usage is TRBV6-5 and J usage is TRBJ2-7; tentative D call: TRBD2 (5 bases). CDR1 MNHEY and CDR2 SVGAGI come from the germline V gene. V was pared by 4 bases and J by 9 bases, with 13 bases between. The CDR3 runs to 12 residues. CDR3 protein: CASSSRDFVQYF. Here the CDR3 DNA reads TGTGCCAGCAGTTCCCGGGATTTCGTGCAGTACTTC.

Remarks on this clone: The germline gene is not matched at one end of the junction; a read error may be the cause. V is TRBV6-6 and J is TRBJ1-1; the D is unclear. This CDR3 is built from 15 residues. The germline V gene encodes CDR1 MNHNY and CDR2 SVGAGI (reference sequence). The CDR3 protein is CASNYPEGRNTEAFF. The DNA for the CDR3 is TGTGCCAGCAATTACCCTGAGGGCAGGAACACTGAAGCTTTCTTT.

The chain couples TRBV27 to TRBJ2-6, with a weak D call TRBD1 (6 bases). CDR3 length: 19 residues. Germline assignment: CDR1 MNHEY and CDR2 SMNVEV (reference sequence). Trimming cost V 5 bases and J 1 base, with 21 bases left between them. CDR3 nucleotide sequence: TGTGCCAGCAGTCCCAACTACCCGGGACAACTTTCTGGGGCCAACGTCCTGACTTTC. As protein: CASSPNYPGQLSGANVLTF.

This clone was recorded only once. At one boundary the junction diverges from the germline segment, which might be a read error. The CDR3 sequence: CASSSRTVTSEKLFF. CDR3 DNA sequence: TGTGCCAGCAGTTCGAGGACGGTAACTAGTGAAAAACTGTTTTTT. The chain is built from TRBV6-5 and TRBJ1-4; D is ambiguous. CDR1 and CDR2 from the germline V gene are MNHEY and SVGAGI. There are 15 residues in the CDR3.

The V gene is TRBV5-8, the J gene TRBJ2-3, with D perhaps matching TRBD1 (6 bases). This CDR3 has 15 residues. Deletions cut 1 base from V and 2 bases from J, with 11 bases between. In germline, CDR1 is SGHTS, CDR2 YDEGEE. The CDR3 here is CASSLLTGTTDTQYF. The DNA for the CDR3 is TGTGCCAGCAGCTTGTTGACAGGCACCACAGATACGCAGTATTTT.

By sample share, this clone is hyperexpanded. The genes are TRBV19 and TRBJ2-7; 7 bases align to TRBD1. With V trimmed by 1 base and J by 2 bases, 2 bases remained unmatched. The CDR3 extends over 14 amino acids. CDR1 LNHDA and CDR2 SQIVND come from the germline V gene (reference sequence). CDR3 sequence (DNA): TGTGCCAGTAGTATAGGGGGGACAGCCTACGAGCAGTACTTC. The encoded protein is CASSIGGTAYEQYF.

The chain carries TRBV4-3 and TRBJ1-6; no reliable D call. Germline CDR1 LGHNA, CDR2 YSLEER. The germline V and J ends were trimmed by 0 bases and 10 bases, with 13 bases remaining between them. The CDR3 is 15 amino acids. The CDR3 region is CASSQEGDITSPLHF. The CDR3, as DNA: TGCGCCAGCAGCCAAGAGGGCGACATCACGTCACCCCTCCACTTT.